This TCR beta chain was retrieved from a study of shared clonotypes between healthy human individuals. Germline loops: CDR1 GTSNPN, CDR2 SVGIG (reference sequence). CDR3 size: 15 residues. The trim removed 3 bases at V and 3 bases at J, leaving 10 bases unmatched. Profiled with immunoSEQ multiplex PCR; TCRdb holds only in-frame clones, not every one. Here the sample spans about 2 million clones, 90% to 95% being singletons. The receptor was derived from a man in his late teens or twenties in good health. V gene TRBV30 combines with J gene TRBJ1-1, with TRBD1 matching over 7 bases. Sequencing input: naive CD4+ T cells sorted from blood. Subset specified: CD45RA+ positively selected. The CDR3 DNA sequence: TGTGCCTGGAGCTTCCCGGGACAGCCCTACACTGAAGCTTTCTTT. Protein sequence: CAWSFPGQPYTEAFF.